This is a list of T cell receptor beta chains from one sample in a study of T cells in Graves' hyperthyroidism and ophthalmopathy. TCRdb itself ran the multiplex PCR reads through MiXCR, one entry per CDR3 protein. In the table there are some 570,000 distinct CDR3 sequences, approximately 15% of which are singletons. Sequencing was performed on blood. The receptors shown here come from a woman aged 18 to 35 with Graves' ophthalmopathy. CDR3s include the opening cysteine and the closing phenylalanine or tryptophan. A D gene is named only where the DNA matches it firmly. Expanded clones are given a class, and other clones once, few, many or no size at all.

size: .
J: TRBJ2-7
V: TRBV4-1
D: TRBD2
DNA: TGCGCCAGCAGCCAAGGGCGGGAGTGCCGGGAGCAGTACTTC
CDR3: CASSQGRECREQYF

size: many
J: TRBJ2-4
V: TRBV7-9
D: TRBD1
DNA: TGTGCCAGTACCAAACAGGGGGGAGAAAACATTCAGTACTTC
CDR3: CASTKQGGENIQYF

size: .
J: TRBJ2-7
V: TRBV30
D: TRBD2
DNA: TGTGCCGGGGAACGAGCCGGGACTAGCGTCTCCGAGCAGTACTTC
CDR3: CAGERAGTSVSEQYF

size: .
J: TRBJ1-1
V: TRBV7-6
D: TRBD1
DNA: TGTGCCAGCAGCTCGACAAAAGTGGACAGGACAGTTAGTTATGGGAAAACTGAAGCTTTCTTT
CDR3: CASSSTKVDRTVSYGKTEAFF

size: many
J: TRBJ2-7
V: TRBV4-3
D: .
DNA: TGCGCCAGCAGCCAAGATTCCCTGGGCGAGCAGTACTTC
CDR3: CASSQDSLGEQYF

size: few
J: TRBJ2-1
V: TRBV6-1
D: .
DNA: TGTGCCAGTATATCGGCTAGCCGGTACAATGAGCAGTTCTTC
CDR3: CASISASRYNEQFF

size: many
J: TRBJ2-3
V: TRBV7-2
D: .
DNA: TGTGCCAGCAGCTGGGGGGGCACAGATACGCAGTATTTT
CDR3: CASSWGGTDTQYF

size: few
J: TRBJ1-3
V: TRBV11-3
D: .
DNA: TGTGCCAGCAGCACCGGGTCCACCTCTGGAAACACCATATATTTT
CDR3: CASSTGSTSGNTIYF

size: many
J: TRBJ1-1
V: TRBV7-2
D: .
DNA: TGTGCCAGCAGCCCTAGATTGGGAGGGGGGTTGAACACTGAAGCTTTCTTT
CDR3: CASSPRLGGGLNTEAFF

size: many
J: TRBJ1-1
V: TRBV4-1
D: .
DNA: TGCGCCAGCAGCCAAGCTAGACTCAAACGGAACACTGAAGCTTTCTTT
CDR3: CASSQARLKRNTEAFF

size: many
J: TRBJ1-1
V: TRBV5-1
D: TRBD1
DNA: TGCGCCAGCAGCTTGGGACAGGGGGTTGCCGGCACTGAAGCTTTCTTT
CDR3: CASSLGQGVAGTEAFF

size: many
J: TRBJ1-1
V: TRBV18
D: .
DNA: TGTGCCAGCTCACCTCTTAACAGGGTAAACACTGAAGCTTTCTTT
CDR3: CASSPLNRVNTEAFF

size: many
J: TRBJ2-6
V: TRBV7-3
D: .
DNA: TGTGCCAGCAGCTCGTTACCGCCGGGAACTGGGGCCAACGTCCTGACTTTC
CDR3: CASSSLPPGTGANVLTF

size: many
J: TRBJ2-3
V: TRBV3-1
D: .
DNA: TGTGCCAGCAGCCTAGAGCCCCTCGGCACAGATACGCAGTATTTT
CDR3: CASSLEPLGTDTQYF

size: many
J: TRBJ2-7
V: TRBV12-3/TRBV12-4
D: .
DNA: TGTGCCAGCAGTCATCCTGGTTTTGAGGGCGGACACTTC
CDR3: CASSHPGFEGGHF

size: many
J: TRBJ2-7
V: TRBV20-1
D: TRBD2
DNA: TGCAGTGCGCGACTAGCGGGAGCCTACGAGCAGTACTTC
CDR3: CSARLAGAYEQYF

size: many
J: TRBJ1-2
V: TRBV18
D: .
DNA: TGTGCCAGCTCACCTCTTATTCCGCGAGACGGCTACACCTTC
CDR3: CASSPLIPRDGYTF

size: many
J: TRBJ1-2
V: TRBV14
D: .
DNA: TGTGCCAGCAGCCCGGGACAAGCGTATGGCTACACCTTC
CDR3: CASSPGQAYGYTF

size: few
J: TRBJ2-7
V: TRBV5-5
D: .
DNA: TGTGCCAGCAGCTTTAATGTGAGGGTTGACGAGCAGTACTTC
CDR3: CASSFNVRVDEQYF

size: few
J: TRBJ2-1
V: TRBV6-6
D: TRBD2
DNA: TGTGCCAGCAGTTACCCGGGACTAGCGGGAGCTTACCCCAATGAGCAGTTCTTC
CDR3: CASSYPGLAGAYPNEQFF

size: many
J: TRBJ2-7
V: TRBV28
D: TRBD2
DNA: TGTGCCAGCAGTCTAAACGGGGCTAGCGGATTAAGCTCCTACGAGCAGTACTTC
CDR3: CASSLNGASGLSSYEQYF

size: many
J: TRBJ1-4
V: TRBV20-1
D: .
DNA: TGCAGTGCCTATCCCAGTACAACTAATGAAAAACTGTTTTTT
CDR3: CSAYPSTTNEKLFF

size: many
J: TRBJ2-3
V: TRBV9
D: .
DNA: TGTGCCAGCAGCGTAGAACTAAACGACTGGGATACGCAGTATTTT
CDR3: CASSVELNDWDTQYF

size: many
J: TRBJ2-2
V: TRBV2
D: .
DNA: TGTGCCAGCAGGGACCGCGGAGGGCGGACCGGGGAGCTGTTTTTT
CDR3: CASRDRGGRTGELFF

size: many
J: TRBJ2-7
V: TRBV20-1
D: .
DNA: TGCAGTGCTAGTTCGACTTACGAGCAGTACTTC
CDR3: CSASSTYEQYF

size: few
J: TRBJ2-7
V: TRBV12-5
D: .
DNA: TGTGCTAGTGGTTTGGTTCACAGTCCCTACGAGCAGTACTTC
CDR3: CASGLVHSPYEQYF

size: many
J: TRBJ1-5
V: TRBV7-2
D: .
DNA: TGTGCCAGCAGCCCCATCCTACAGGGACAGCCCCAGCATTTT
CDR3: CASSPILQGQPQHF

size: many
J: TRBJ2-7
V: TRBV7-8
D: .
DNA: TGTGCCAGCAGTTTCCAAGGGGGTTTCAAATACGAGCAGTACTTC
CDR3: CASSFQGGFKYEQYF

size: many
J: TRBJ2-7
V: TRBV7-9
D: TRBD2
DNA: TGTGCCAGCAGCTCCGGGACTAGCGGGAGCCCCGCCTACGAGCAGTACTTC
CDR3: CASSSGTSGSPAYEQYF

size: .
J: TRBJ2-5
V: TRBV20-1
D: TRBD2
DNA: TGCAGTGCTAGAGATAAAACTAGCGGCTCCTTGAGGGAGACCCAGTACTTC
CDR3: CSARDKTSGSLRETQYF

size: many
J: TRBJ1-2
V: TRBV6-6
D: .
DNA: TGTGCCAGCAGTTATTCGTCAGAAAACTATGGCTACACCTTC
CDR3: CASSYSSENYGYTF

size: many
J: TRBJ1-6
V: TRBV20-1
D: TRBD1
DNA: TGCAGTGCTAGAGATACCGGGACAGGGGGAGGCTCCTATAATTCACCCCTCCACTTT
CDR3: CSARDTGTGGGSYNSPLHF

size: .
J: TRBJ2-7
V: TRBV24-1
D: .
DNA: TGTGCCACCTCGGGCGGCGGCTACGAGCAGTACTTC
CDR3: CATSGGGYEQYF

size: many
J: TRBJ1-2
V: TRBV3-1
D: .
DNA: TGTGCCAGCAGTCTGGGGTCGAGCTACACCTTC
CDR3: CASSLGSSYTF

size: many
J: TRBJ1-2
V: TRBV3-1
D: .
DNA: TGTGCCAGCAGCCAAGCGGATGGCTACACCTTC
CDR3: CASSQADGYTF

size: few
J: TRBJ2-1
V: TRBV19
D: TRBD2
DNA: TGTGCCAGTAGTATATCCCAATCGGGGGGTGAGCAGTTCTTC
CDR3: CASSISQSGGEQFF

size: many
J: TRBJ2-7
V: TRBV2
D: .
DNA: TGTGCCAGCAGTACTCGATCCGACCCGAACAACGAGACCTACGAGCAGTACTTC
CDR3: CASSTRSDPNNETYEQYF

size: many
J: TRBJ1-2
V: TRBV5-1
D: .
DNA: TGCGCCAGCAGGCGTCACAGGGAGAGTAACTATGGCTACACCTTC
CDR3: CASRRHRESNYGYTF

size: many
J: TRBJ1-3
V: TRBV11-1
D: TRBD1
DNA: TGTGCCAGCAGCTTCGGACAGGCCTCTGGAAACACCATATATTTT
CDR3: CASSFGQASGNTIYF

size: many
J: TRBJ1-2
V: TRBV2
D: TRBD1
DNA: TGTGCCAGCAGGACGGGACAGACTAACTATGGCTACACCTTC
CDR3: CASRTGQTNYGYTF

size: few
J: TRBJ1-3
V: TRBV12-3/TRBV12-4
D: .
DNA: TGTGCCAGCGGCTCCTTTTCCACCATATATTTT
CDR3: CASGSFSTIYF

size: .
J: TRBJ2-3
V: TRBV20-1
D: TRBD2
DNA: TGCAGTGCTTTTTTTTTGATCGCTTCGGGACTAGCGGGAGGCCCGCCCCCAGATACGCAGTATTTT
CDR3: CSAFFLIASGLAGGPPPDTQYF

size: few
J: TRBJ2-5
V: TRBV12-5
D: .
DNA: TGTGCTAGTGGTCTACCGACAGGTTCGGAGACCCAGTACTTC
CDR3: CASGLPTGSETQYF

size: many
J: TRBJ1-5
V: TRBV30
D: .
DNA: TGTGCCTGGAGCCGTGGGTCTGATCAGCCCCAGCATTTT
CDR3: CAWSRGSDQPQHF

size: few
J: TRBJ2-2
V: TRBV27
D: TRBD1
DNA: TGTGCCACCGGGGACAGGATGAGCACCGGGGAGCTGTTTTTT
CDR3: CATGDRMSTGELFF

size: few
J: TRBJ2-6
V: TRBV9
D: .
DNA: TGTGCCAGCAGCGTAGTGGAAGCTGGGGCCAACGTCCTGACTTTC
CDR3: CASSVVEAGANVLTF

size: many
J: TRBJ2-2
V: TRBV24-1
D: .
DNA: TGTGCCACCAGTGATCCTTCAGGGGACACCGGGGAGCTGTTTTTT
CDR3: CATSDPSGDTGELFF

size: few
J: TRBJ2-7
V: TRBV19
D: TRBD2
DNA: TGTGCCAGTAGTAGGACTAGTGAATACTACGAGCAGTACTTC
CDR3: CASSRTSEYYEQYF

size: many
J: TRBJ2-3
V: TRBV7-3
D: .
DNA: TGTGCCAGCAGCTTATCCGGTCTACTTACAGATACGCAGTATTTT
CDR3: CASSLSGLLTDTQYF